These 10 T cell receptor beta chains originate from one sample sequenced in a study of blood T cell repertoires in COVID-19. Clones were read by immunoSEQ multiplex PCR, and TCRdb kept only the in-frame ones, dropping some. The sample has about 67,000 clones; approximately 88% are singletons. Sequenced material: peripheral blood. The receptors originated from a woman older than 75 with acute or convalescent COVID-19.

The chain employs TRBV28 and TRBJ2-7; weak D call: TRBD2 (7 bases). CDR1 is MDHEN and CDR2 is SYDVKM in the germline V gene. V was clipped by 8 bases and J by 5 bases, with 22 bases between them. This CDR3 is 15 amino acids long. CDR3 sequence: CASQALGGGMNEQYF. In DNA form, the CDR3 reads TGTGCCAGCCAAGCTTTAGGGGGGGGTATGAACGAGCAGTACTTC.

V is TRBV30 and J is TRBJ1-2; D gene unclear. The CDR3 length is 13 residues. Germline CDR1 and CDR2: GTSNPN and SVGIG (reference sequence). The V end was cut by 2 bases, the J end by 2 bases, with 9 bases between. In DNA, the CDR3 is TGTGCCTGGAGTTCCTCGGTAAACTATGGCTACACCTTC. Translation: CAWSSSVNYGYTF.

In DNA form, the CDR3 reads TGTGCCAGCAGCCAATCGGGCTATGGCTACACCTTC. Translated, it gives CASSQSGYGYTF. V and J are TRBV7-9 and TRBJ1-2; D remains ambiguous. Trimming removed 5 bases from V and 4 bases from J, with 8 bases in between. There are 12 residues in the CDR3. CDR1 SEHNR and CDR2 FQNEAQ come from the germline V gene (reference sequence).

The chain employs TRBV19 and TRBJ1-1, with no clear D. The CDR3 loop spans 15 amino acids. Per germline, CDR1 LNHDA and CDR2 SQIVND (reference sequence). Deletions cut 5 bases from V and 0 bases from J, with 13 bases between. CDR3 sequence reads: CASSGPEDLNTEAFF. In DNA form, the CDR3 reads TGTGCCAGTAGTGGACCGGAGGATTTGAACACTGAAGCTTTCTTT.

V and J are TRBV6-2 or TRBV6-3 and TRBJ2-1; 10 bases align to TRBD2. This CDR3 has 16 amino acids. Trimming cost V 2 bases and J 5 bases; bases outside gene matches: 6. CDR1 and CDR2 from the germline V gene are MNHEY and SVGEGT. CDR3: CASSYRSGGADNEQFF. The CDR3 region has the DNA TGTGCCAGCAGTTACCGGAGCGGGGGGGCCGACAATGAGCAGTTCTTC.

The CDR3 spells CASSMRRQGTDTQYF. The CDR3 DNA sequence: TGTGCCAGTAGTATGCGGAGACAGGGTACAGATACGCAGTATTTT. The V and J genes are TRBV19 and TRBJ2-3; TRBD1 matches at 7 bases. The CDR3 contains 15 residues. Per germline, CDR1 LNHDA and CDR2 SQIVND (reference sequence). Trimming at V came to 3 bases and at J to 3 bases, leaving 6 bases not matched to a gene. Drawing the rest from reference TRBV19 and TRBJ2-3, the complete variable domain is DGGITQSPKYLFRKEGQNVTLSCEQNLNHDAMYWYRQDPGQGLRLIYYSQIVNDFQKGDIAEGYSVSREKKESFPLTVTSAQKNPTAFYLCASSMRRQGTDTQYFGPGTRLTVL.

This clone came up once. The chain combines TRBV7-9 with TRBJ1-2; 7 bases line up with TRBD1. The germline gives CDR1 SEHNR, CDR2 FQNEAQ (reference sequence). J was trimmed by 0 bases and V by 4 bases; bases with no gene match: 5. This CDR3 is built from 15 residues. The CDR3 spells CASSSTGQTNYGYTF. CDR3 sequence (DNA): TGTGCCAGCAGCTCAACGGGACAGACTAACTATGGCTACACCTTC.

This rearrangement joins TRBV7-6 to TRBJ2-3, with 7 bases fitting TRBD2. Losses at the gene ends were 1 base for V and 2 bases for J; bases not matched to a gene: 12. CDR1 SGHVS and CDR2 FNYEAQ come from the germline V gene. The CDR3 covers 18 residues. CDR3 in DNA: TGTGCCAGCAGCTTAGGGTGGGACTATACAAACTCCACAGATACGCAGTATTTT. Amino acid sequence: CASSLGWDYTNSTDTQYF.

This clone occurred once. The CDR3 DNA sequence: TGTGCCATCAGTGTCGCGGGAGGAGGAAACACCATATATTTT. This codes for CAISVAGGGNTIYF. The chain links TRBV10-3 to TRBJ1-3; D not certain. Germline V gene sequence: CDR1 ENHRY, CDR2 SYGVKD. This CDR3 region has 14 residues. Trimming shortened V by 4 bases and J by 4 bases, and 11 bases separated the two germline ends.

The chain is built from TRBV2 and TRBJ1-6; TRBD1 matches 7 bases. This CDR3 has 14 residues. Germline trimming cut 6 bases from V and 7 bases from J; bases unmatched to any gene: 6. CDR1 is SNHLY, CDR2 FYNNEI, per germline. Here the CDR3 DNA reads TGTGCCAGCAGAAGGGACAGCCAAAATTCACCCCTCCACTTT. It yields the protein CASRRDSQNSPLHF.